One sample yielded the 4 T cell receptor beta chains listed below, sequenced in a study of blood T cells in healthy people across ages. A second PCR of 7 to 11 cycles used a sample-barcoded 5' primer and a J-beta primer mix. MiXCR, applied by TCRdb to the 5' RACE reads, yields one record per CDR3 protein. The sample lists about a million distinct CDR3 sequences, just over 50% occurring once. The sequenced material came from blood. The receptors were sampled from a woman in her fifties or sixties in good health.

CDR3 nucleotide sequence: TGCAGTGCTACCCCGGGCGGGAAATCCTACAATGAGCAGTTCTTC. Encoded protein: CSATPGGKSYNEQFF. The chain links TRBV20-1 to TRBJ2-1, with D perhaps matching TRBD2 (6 bases). This CDR3 contains 15 residues. Trimming left V 4 bases short and J 1 base short, with 14 bases between. Germline V lookup: CDR1 DFQATT, CDR2 SNEGSKA (reference sequence).

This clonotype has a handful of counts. The chain's CDR3 is CSAGGSKGVGREQYF. In nucleotides, the CDR3 is TGCAGTGCTGGAGGTAGTAAGGGAGTTGGTCGCGAGCAGTACTTC. The chain recombines TRBV20-1 with TRBJ2-5; D is possibly TRBD2 (5 bases). The J call may be faulty, since TRBJ2-7 better matches the DNA end. The CDR3 extends over 15 amino acids. Germline CDR1 reads DFQATT; CDR2 reads SNEGSKA (reference sequence).

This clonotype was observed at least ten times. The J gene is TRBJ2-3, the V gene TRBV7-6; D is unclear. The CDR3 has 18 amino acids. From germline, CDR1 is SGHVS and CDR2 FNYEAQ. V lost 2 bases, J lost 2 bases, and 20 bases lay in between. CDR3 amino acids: CASSLTLSRGSITDTQYF. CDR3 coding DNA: TGTGCCAGCAGCTTAACTTTATCCAGAGGATCAATCACAGATACGCAGTATTTT.

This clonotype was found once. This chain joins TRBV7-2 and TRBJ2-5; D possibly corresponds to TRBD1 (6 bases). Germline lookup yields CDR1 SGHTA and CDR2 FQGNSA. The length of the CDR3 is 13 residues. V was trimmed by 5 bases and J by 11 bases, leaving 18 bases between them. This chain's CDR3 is CASSLNRVDEQYF. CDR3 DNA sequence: TGTGCCAGCAGCCTAAACAGGGTGGATGAGCAGTACTTC.